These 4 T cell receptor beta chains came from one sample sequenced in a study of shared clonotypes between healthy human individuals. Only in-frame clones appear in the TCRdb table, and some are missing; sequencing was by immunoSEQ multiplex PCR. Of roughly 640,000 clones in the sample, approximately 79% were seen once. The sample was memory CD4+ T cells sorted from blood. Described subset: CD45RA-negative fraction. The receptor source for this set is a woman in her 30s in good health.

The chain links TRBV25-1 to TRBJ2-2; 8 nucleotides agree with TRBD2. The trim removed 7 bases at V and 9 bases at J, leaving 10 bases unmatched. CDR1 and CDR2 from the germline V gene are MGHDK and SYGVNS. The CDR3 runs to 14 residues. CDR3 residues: CASIETGGPRELFF. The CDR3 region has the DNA TGTGCCAGCATTGAGACGGGAGGGCCCAGGGAGCTGTTTTTT.

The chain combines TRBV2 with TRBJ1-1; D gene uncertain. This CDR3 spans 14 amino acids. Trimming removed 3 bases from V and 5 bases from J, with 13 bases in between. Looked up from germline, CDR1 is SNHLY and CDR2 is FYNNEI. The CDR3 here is CASSDEGRSTEAFF. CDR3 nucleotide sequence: TGTGCCAGCAGTGACGAGGGTAGGAGTACTGAAGCTTTCTTT.

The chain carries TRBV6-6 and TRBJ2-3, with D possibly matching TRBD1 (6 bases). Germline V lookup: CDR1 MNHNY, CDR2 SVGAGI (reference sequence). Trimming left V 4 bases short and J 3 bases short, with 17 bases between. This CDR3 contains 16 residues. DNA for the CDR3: TGTGCCAGCAGTTCCGGGACAATTGCGCGAACAGATACGCAGTATTTT. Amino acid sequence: CASSSGTIARTDTQYF.

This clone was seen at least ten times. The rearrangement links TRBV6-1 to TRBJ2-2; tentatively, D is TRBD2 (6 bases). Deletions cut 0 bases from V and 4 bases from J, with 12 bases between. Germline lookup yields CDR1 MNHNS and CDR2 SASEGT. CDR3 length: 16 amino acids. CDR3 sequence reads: CASSEADGSVTGELFF. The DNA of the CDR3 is TGTGCCAGCAGTGAAGCGGACGGGAGTGTCACCGGGGAGCTGTTTTTT.